The source of this T cell receptor beta chain is a study of control samples from healthy donors and cancer patients. Some clones are missing from TCRdb's copy, which holds only in-frame ones; the method was immunoSEQ multiplex PCR. There are about 100,000 clones in the sample; roughly 87% occur only once, and 15% to 20% lies in the top ten. Germline values: CDR1 SGHAT, CDR2 FQDESV (reference sequence). The V and J ends lost 4 bases and 6 bases respectively, with 6 bases between them. The CDR3 consists of 11 residues. The receptor's source is a woman in her forties or fifties in good health. This sequence joins TRBV11-1 and TRBJ1-1; D not certain. Sequencing was done on a sample of blood. This CDR3 reads CASSSRAEAFF. DNA for the CDR3: TGTGCCAGCAGCTCCCGGGCTGAAGCTTTCTTT. Full variable domain (remainder filled in from reference TRBV11-1 and TRBJ1-1): EAEVAQSPRYKITEKSQAVAFWCDPISGHATLYWYRQILGQGPELLVQFQDESVVDDSQLPKDRFSAERLKGVDSTLKIQPAELGDSAMYLCASSSRAEAFFGQGTRLTVV.